These 2 T cell receptor beta chains share one sample of origin, sequenced in a study of blood T cell repertoires in COVID-19. The repertoire was sequenced with immunoSEQ multiplex PCR; TCRdb's copy has only in-frame clones and lacks some. The table has approximately 160,000 clones, about 83% seen once. Sequencing was done on a sample of peripheral blood. These receptors all come from a man in his 60s with acute or convalescent COVID-19.

J is TRBJ1-4 and V is TRBV11-2, with 7 positions matching TRBD1. Germline-derived CDR1 and CDR2 are SGHAT and FQNNGV. The V segment lost 7 bases and the J segment 6 bases; nucleotides outside the gene matches: 8. The CDR3 has 14 amino acids. Here the CDR3 reads CASNPGGADEKLFF. CDR3 DNA sequence: TGTGCCAGCAATCCAGGGGGTGCGGATGAAAAACTGTTTTTT.

The chain links TRBV7-2 to TRBJ1-1, with 8 bases matching TRBD1. The CDR3 extends over 18 amino acids. V lost 5 bases and J lost 4; bases outside the gene matches: 18. CDR1 is SGHTA, CDR2 FQGNSA, per germline. CDR3 sequence (DNA): TGTGCCAGCAGCGTAAGAGGGGGGTCAGGGGGCGACAGCACTGAAGCTTTCTTT. It encodes CASSVRGGSGGDSTEAFF.